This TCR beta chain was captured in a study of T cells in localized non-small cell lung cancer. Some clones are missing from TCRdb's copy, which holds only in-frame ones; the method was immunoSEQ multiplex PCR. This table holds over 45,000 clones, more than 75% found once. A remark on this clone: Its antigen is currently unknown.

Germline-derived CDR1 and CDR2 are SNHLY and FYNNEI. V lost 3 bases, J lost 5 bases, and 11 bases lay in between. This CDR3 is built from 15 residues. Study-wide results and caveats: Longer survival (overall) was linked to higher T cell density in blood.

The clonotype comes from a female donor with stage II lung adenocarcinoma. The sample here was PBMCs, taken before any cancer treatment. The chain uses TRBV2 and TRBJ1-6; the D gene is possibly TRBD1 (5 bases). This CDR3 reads CASSDSWGHNSPLHF. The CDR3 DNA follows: TGTGCCAGCAGTGACTCCTGGGGCCATAATTCACCCCTCCACTTT.